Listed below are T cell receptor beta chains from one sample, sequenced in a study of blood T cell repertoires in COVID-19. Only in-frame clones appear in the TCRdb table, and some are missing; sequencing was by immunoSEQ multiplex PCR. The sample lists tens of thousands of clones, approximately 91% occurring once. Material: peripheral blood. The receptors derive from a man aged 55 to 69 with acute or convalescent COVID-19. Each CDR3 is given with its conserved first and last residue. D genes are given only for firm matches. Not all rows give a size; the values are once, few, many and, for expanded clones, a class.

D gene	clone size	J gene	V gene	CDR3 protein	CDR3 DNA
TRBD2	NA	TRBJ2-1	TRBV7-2	CASSFSGSTNEQFF	TGTGCCAGCAGCTTTAGCGGGAGCACAAATGAGCAGTTCTTC
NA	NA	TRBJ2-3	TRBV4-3	CASSLTAETSTDTQYF	TGCGCCAGCAGCCTTACAGCGGAAACTAGCACAGATACGCAGTATTTT
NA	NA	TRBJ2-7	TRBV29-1	CSVYETTPYEQYF	TGCAGCGTTTATGAGACTACTCCGTACGAGCAGTACTTC
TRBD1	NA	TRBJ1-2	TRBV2	CASSVQGGYGYTF	TGTGCCAGCAGTGTCCAGGGGGGCTATGGCTACACCTTC
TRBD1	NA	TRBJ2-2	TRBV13	CASRDPSGGGELFF	TGTGCCAGCCGCGATCCCTCAGGGGGCGGGGAGCTGTTTTTT
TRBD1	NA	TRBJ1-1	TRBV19	CASSTSSTGGNTEAFF	TGTGCCAGTAGTACCTCCTCGACAGGGGGGAACACTGAAGCTTTCTTT
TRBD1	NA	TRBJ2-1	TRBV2	CASSSRTGFYNEQFF	TGTGCCAGCAGTAGCAGGACAGGTTTCTACAATGAGCAGTTCTTC
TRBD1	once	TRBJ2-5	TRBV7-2	CASSLTVKTGGEETQYF	TGTGCCAGCAGCTTAACAGTGAAGACAGGGGGCGAGGAGACCCAGTACTTC
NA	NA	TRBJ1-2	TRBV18	CASSPPGATLGYTF	TGTGCCAGCTCACCTCCGGGAGCAACTCTTGGCTACACCTTC
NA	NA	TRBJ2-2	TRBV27	CASSRRDNVAGELFF	TGTGCCAGCAGCCGCCGGGACAACGTAGCTGGGGAGCTGTTTTTT
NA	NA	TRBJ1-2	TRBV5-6	CASSLKDAGGYTF	TGTGCCAGCAGCTTGAAAGATGCAGGAGGCTACACCTTC
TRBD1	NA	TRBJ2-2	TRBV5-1	CASSRTGDTGELFF	TGCGCCAGCAGCCGGACAGGGGACACCGGGGAGCTGTTTTTT
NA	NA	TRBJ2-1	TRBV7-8	CASSLRTTIEQFF	TGTGCCAGCAGCCTGCGGACTACTATTGAGCAGTTCTTC
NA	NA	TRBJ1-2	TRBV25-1	CASSEYGGYTF	TGTGCCAGCAGTGAATACGGGGGCTACACCTTC
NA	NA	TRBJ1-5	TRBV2	CASSEYRVDQPQHF	TGTGCCAGCAGTGAATACAGGGTTGACCAGCCCCAGCATTTT
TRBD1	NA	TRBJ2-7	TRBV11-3	CASRLGQGAYEQYF	TGTGCCAGCAGACTCGGACAGGGGGCTTACGAGCAGTACTTC
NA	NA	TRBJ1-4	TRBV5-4	CASSLGGRGGQEKLFF	TGTGCCAGCAGCCTTGGGGGCAGGGGAGGGCAGGAAAAACTGTTTTTT
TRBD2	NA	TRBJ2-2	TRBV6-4	CASTRGGLRTGELFF	TGTGCCAGCACCCGCGGGGGGCTAAGGACCGGGGAGCTGTTTTTT
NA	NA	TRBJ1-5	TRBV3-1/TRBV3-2	CASGWANSNQPQHF	TGTGCCAGCGGTTGGGCGAATAGCAATCAGCCCCAGCATTTT
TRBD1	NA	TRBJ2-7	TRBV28	CASSLSSTGSYEQYF	TGTGCCAGCAGTTTATCGTCGACAGGGTCCTACGAGCAGTACTTC